These T cell receptor beta chains were read from a single sample in a study of T cells in Graves' hyperthyroidism and ophthalmopathy. TCRdb processed the multiplex PCR reads anew with MiXCR; each CDR3 protein has one entry. Found here are 300,000 or so distinct CDR3 sequences, 15% to 20% of them singletons; the top ten hold roughly 49%. Sequencing was carried out using blood. Receptor source: a woman aged 45-60 years with Graves' hyperthyroidism. The CDR3 runs from the conserved cysteine through the conserved F or W. D genes are given only for firm matches. Only part of the rows carry a size: once, few, many, or a class if the clone is expanded.

abundance	d_gene	v_gene	j_gene	CDR3aa	CDR3nt
once	NA	TRBV5-1	TRBJ1-1	CASSYYGGMNTEAFF	TGCGCCAGCAGCTACTACGGAGGGATGAACACTGAAGCTTTCTTT
NA	NA	TRBV7-9	TRBJ1-5	CASSLGVDQPQHF	TGTGCCAGCAGCTTAGGCGTAGATCAGCCCCAGCATTTT
many	TRBD1	TRBV2	TRBJ1-2	CASSSRGFGYTF	TGTGCCAGCTCGTCCAGGGGGTTTGGCTACACCTTC
NA	NA	TRBV7-8	TRBJ1-3	CASSFARWGAYSGNTIYF	TGTGCCAGCAGCTTCGCGCGGTGGGGCGCTTACTCTGGAAACACCATATATTTT
few	NA	TRBV28	TRBJ1-2	CASTPGGRDYGYTF	TGTGCCAGCACCCCCGGGGGGAGGGACTATGGCTACACCTTC
many	NA	TRBV30	TRBJ1-4	CAWTLGGTNEKLFF	TGTGCCTGGACGTTGGGGGGAACTAATGAAAAACTGTTTTTT
many	TRBD2	TRBV5-1	TRBJ2-1	CASSPPGGRISYNEQFF	TGCGCCAGCAGTCCCCCGGGGGGGCGAATCTCCTACAATGAGCAGTTCTTC
few	TRBD1	TRBV19	TRBJ1-5	CASSIAPGQSNQPQHF	TGTGCCAGTAGTATAGCCCCGGGACAGTCTAATCAGCCCCAGCATTTT
few	NA	TRBV20-1	TRBJ1-2	CSANRGIYGYTF	TGCAGTGCCAATAGGGGTATCTATGGCTACACCTTC
many	NA	TRBV7-2	TRBJ2-5	CASSPQRLDLQETQYF	TGTGCCAGCAGCCCGCAACGACTAGACCTACAAGAGACCCAGTACTTC
few	NA	TRBV20-1	TRBJ2-2	CSARLPPGETNTGELFF	TGCAGTGCTAGATTACCCCCTGGGGAAACGAACACCGGGGAGCTGTTTTTT
few	NA	TRBV18	TRBJ1-4	CASSPIGRGSGGEKLFF	TGTGCCAGCTCACCGATTGGAAGGGGGTCGGGAGGCGAAAAACTGTTTTTT
NA	NA	TRBV2	TRBJ1-5	CASSESLGGNQPQHF	TGTGCCAGCAGTGAAAGCCTGGGCGGCAATCAGCCCCAGCATTTT
many	NA	TRBV5-1	TRBJ2-7	CASSSTPTSSYPYEQYF	TGCGCCAGCAGCTCAACACCGACTAGTTCATACCCCTACGAGCAGTACTTC
few	NA	TRBV28	TRBJ1-6	CASLSNLGGADTSPLHF	TGTGCCAGCCTTAGCAATTTAGGGGGAGCGGACACTTCACCCCTCCACTTT
NA	NA	TRBV5-6	TRBJ2-2	CASAGNTGELFF	TGTGCCAGCGCTGGAAACACCGGGGAGCTGTTTTTT
NA	NA	TRBV28	TRBJ1-4	CASSTQGVANEKLFF	TGTGCCAGCAGTACTCAGGGAGTCGCTAATGAAAAACTGTTTTTT
many	NA	TRBV27	TRBJ2-3	CASSLSWRDTDTQYF	TGTGCCAGCAGTTTATCTTGGCGGGACACAGATACGCAGTATTTT
many	TRBD2	TRBV7-3	TRBJ2-3	CASSPRTSGGRDTQYF	TGTGCCAGCAGCCCCCGGACTAGCGGGGGCAGGGATACGCAGTATTTT
NA	NA	TRBV19	TRBJ1-2	CASSMKGTGYGYTF	TGTGCCAGTAGTATGAAAGGGACGGGCTATGGCTACACCTTC
NA	NA	TRBV15	TRBJ1-5	CATSRDLGQPQHF	TGTGCCACCAGCAGAGATCTGGGTCAGCCCCAGCATTTT
many	TRBD1	TRBV28	TRBJ1-1	CASSLSAGGFENTEAFF	TGTGCCAGCAGTTTATCGGCAGGGGGCTTTGAGAACACTGAAGCTTTCTTT